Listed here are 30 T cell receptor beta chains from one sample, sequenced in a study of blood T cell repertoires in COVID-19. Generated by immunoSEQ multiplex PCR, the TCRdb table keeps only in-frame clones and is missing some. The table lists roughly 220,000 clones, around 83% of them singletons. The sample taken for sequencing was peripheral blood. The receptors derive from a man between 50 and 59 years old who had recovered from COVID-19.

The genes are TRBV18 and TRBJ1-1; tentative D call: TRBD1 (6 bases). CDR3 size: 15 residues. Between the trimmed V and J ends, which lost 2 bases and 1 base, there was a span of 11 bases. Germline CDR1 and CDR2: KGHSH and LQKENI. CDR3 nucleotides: TGTGCCAGCTCACCATCGACAGGTCAGAACACTGAAGCTTTCTTT. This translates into CASSPSTGQNTEAFF.

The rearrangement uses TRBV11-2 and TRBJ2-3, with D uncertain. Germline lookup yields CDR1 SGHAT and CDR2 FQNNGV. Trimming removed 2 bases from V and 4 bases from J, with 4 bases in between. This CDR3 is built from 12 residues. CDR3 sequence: CASSLFADTQYF. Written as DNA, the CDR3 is TGTGCCAGCAGCTTATTCGCAGATACGCAGTATTTT.

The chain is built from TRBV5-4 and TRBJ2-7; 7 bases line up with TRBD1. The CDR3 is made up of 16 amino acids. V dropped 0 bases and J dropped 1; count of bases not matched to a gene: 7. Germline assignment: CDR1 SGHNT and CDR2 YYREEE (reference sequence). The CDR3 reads CASSLGGQSNSYEQYF. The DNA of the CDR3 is TGTGCCAGCAGCTTGGGGGGACAGTCCAATTCCTACGAGCAGTACTTC. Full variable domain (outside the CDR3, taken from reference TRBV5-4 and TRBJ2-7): ETGVTQSPTHLIKTRGQQVTLRCSSQSGHNTVSWYQQALGQGPQFIFQYYREEENGRGNFPPRFSGLQFPNYSSELNVNALELDDSALYLCASSLGGQSNSYEQYFGPGTRLTVT.

The CDR3 loop is CATQTPGLAGVSDTQYF. Written as DNA, the CDR3 is TGTGCCACTCAAACCCCGGGACTAGCGGGAGTATCAGATACGCAGTATTTT. V usage is TRBV28 and J usage is TRBJ2-3; 14 nucleotides agree with TRBD2. Trimming at V came to 10 bases and at J to 4 bases, leaving 13 bases not matched to a gene. The CDR3 consists of 17 residues. Germline assignment: CDR1 MDHEN and CDR2 SYDVKM.

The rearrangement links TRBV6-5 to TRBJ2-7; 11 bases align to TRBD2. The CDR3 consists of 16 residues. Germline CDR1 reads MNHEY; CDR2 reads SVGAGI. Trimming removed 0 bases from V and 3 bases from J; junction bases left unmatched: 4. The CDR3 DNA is TGTGCCAGCAGTTACTCATTAGCGGGAGGGAACTACGAGCAGTACTTC. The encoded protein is CASSYSLAGGNYEQYF.

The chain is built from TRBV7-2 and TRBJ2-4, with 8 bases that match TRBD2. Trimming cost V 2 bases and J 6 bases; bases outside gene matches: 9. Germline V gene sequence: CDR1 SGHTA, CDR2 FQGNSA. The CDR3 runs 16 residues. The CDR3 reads CASSLRGPGRGNIQYF. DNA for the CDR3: TGTGCCAGCAGCTTACGGGGACCCGGGAGGGGAAACATTCAGTACTTC. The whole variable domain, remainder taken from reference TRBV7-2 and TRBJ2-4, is GAGVSQSPSNKVTEKGKDVELRCDPISGHTALYWYRQSLGQGLEFLIYFQGNSAPDKSGLPSDRFSAERTGGSVSTLTIQRTQQEDSAVYLCASSLRGPGRGNIQYFGAGTRLSVL.

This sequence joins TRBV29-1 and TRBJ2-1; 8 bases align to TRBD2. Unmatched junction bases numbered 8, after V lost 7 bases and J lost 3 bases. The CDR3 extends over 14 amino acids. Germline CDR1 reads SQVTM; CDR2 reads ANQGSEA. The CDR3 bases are TGCAGCGGCGCGCCGGGACTAGGCTACAATGAGCAGTTCTTC. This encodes CSGAPGLGYNEQFF.

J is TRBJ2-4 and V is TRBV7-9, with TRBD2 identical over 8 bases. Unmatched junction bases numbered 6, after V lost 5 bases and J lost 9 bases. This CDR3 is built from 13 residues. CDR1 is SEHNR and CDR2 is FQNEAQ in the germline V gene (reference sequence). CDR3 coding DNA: TGTGCCAGCAGCCCGGGACTAGAGGGCATTCAGTACTTC. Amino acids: CASSPGLEGIQYF.

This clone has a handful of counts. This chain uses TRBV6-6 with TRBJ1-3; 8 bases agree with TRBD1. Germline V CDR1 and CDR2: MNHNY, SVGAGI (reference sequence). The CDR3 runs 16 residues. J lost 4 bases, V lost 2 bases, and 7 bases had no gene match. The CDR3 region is CASSYADRVRGNTIYF. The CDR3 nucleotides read TGTGCCAGCAGTTACGCGGACAGGGTGCGGGGAAACACCATATATTTT.

CDR3 region: CASSSWTGERADTQYF. For the CDR3, the DNA is TGTGCCAGCAGTTCCTGGACAGGGGAGAGGGCAGATACGCAGTATTTT. This sequence joins TRBV27 and TRBJ2-3; TRBD1 aligns across 9 bases. J gave up 4 bases and V 4 bases, and 9 bases lay outside the gene matches. The germline CDR1 and CDR2 sequences are MNHEY and SMNVEV (reference sequence). CDR3 size: 16 residues.

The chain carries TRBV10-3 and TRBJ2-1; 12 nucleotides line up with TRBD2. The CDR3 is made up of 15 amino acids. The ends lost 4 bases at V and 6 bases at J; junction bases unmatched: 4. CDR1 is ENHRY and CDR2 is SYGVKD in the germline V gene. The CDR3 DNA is TGTGCCATCAGTGGACTAGCGGGAGTCGGCAATGAGCAGTTCTTC. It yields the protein CAISGLAGVGNEQFF.

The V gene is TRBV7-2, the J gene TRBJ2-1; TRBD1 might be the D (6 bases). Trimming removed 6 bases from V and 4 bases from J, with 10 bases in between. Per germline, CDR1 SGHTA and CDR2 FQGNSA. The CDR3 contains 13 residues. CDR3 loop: CASRDQGYNEQFF. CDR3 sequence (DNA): TGTGCCAGCAGGGATCAGGGGTACAATGAGCAGTTCTTC.

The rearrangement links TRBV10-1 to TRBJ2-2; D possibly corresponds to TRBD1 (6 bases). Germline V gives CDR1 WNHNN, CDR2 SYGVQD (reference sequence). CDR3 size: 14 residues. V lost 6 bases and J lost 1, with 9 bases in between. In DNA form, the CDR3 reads TGCGCCAGCAGGGACAGTAGGAACACCGGGGAGCTGTTTTTT. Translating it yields CASRDSRNTGELFF.

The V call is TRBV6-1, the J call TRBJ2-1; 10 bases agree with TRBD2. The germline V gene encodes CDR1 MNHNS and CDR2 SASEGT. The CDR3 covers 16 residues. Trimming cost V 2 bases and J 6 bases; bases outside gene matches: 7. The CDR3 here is CASSERLGLARNEQFF. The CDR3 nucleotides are TGTGCCAGCAGTGAACGACTGGGACTAGCGCGCAATGAGCAGTTCTTC.

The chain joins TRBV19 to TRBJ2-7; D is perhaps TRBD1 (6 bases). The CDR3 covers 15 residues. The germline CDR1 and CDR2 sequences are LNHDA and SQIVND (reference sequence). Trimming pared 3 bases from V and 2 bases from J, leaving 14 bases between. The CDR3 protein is CASSILGGSTYEQYF. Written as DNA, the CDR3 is TGTGCCAGTAGTATTTTAGGGGGATCAACCTACGAGCAGTACTTC.

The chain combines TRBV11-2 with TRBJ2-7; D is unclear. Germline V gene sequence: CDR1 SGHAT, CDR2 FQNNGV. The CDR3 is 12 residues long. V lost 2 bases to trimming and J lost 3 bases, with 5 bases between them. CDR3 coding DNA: TGTGCCAGCAGCTTACCCAACTACGAGCAGTACTTC. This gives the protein CASSLPNYEQYF. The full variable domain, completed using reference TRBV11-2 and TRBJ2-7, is EAGVAQSPRYKIIEKRQSVAFWCNPISGHATLYWYQQILGQGPKLLIQFQNNGVVDDSQLPKDRFSAERLKGVDSTLKIQPAKLEDSAVYLCASSLPNYEQYFGPGTRLTVT.

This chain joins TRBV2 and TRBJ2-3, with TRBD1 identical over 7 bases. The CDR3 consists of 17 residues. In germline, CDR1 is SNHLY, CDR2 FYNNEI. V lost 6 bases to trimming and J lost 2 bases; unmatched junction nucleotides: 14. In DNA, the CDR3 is TGTGCCAGCAGAACACAGGGGACCCTTACCTACACAGATACGCAGTATTTT. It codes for CASRTQGTLTYTDTQYF.

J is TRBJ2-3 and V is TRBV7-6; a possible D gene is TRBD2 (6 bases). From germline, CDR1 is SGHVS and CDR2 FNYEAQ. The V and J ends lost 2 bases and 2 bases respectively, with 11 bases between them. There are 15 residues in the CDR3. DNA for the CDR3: TGTGCCAGCAGCTTACGTGGCGGGGCCACAGATACGCAGTATTTT. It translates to CASSLRGGATDTQYF.

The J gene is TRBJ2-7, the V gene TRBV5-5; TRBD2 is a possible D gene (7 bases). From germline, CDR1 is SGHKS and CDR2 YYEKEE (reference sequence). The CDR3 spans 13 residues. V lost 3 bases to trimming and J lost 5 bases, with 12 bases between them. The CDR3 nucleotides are TGTGCCAGCAGCTCCCGCGGGGGCCACGAGCAGTACTTC. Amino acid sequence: CASSSRGGHEQYF.

CDR3 bases: TGTGCCAGCAGCCGAGGGACAGGGTACAATGAGCAGTTCTTC. Translation gives CASSRGTGYNEQFF. The chain uses TRBV3-1 (or the pseudogene TRBV3-2) and TRBJ2-1, with TRBD1 matching 9 bases. This CDR3 region has 14 residues. Germline CDR1 LGHDT, CDR2 YNNKEL (reference sequence). The V and J ends lost 4 bases and 4 bases, in that order; junction bases with no gene match: 2.

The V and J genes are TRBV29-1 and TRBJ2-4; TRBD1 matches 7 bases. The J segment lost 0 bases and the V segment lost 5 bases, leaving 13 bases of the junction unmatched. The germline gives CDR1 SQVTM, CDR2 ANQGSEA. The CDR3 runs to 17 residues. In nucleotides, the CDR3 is TGCAGCGTTTCAAAGGGTTGGGGACAGCTAGCCAAAAACATTCAGTACTTC. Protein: CSVSKGWGQLAKNIQYF.

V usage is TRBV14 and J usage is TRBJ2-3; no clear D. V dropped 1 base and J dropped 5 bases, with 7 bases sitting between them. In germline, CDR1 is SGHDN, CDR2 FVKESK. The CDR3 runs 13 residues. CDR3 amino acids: CASSQAILDTQYF. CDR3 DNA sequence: TGTGCCAGCAGCCAAGCGATACTAGATACGCAGTATTTT.

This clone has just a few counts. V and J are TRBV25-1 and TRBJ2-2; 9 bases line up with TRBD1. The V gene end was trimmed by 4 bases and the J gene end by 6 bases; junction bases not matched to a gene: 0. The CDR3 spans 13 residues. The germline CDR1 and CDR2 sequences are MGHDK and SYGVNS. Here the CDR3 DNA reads TGTGCCAGCAGTGGGACAGGGGCCGGGGAGCTGTTTTTT. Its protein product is CASSGTGAGELFF.

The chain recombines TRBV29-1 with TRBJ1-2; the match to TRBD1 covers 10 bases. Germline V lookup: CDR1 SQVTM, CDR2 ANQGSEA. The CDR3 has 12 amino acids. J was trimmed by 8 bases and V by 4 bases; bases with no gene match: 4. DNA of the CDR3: TGCAGCGTTGCCGGGACAGGGGTCGGCTACACCTTC. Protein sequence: CSVAGTGVGYTF.

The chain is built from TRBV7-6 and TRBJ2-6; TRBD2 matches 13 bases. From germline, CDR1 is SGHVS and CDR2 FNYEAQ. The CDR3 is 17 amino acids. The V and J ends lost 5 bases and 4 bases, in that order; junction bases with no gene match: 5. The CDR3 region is CASSPGTSGIGANVLTF. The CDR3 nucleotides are TGTGCCAGCAGCCCAGGGACTAGCGGGATAGGGGCCAACGTCCTGACTTTC.

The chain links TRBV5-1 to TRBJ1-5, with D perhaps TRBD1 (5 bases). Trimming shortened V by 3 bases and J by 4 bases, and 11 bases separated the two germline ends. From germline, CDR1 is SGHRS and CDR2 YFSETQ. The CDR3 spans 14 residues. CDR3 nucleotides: TGCGCCAGCAGCTGGGGGGACGGGAATCAGCCCCAGCATTTT. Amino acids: CASSWGDGNQPQHF.

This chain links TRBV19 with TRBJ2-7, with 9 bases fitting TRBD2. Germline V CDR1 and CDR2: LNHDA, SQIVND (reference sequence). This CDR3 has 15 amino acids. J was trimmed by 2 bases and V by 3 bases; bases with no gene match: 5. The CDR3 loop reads CASSIGSGRPYEQYF. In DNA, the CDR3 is TGTGCCAGTAGTATTGGCAGCGGGAGGCCCTACGAGCAGTACTTC.

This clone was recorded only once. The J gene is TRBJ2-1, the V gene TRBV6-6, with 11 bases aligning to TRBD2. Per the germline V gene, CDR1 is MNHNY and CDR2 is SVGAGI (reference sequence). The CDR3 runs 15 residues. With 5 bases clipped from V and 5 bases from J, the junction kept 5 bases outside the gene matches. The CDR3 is CASSQGLAGDNEQFF. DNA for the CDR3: TGTGCCAGCAGTCAAGGACTAGCGGGTGACAATGAGCAGTTCTTC.

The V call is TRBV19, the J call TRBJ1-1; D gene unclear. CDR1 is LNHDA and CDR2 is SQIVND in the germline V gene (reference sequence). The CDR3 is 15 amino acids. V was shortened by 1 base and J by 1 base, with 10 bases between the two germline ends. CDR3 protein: CASSIGYGSNTEAFF. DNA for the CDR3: TGTGCCAGTAGTATAGGTTACGGGTCGAACACTGAAGCTTTCTTT.

The CDR3 is CAISESIVAGAYNEQFF. CDR3 nucleotide sequence: TGTGCCATCAGTGAGTCGATCGTGGCGGGAGCCTACAATGAGCAGTTCTTC. The chain recombines TRBV10-3 with TRBJ2-1; 7 nucleotides match TRBD2. The germline V gene has CDR1 ENHRY and CDR2 SYGVKD. This CDR3 spans 17 amino acids. V gave up 0 bases and J gave up 2 bases; unmatched junction bases: 7.